What follows are 27 T cell receptor beta chains derived from one specimen sequenced in a study of cytomegalovirus exposure and HLA in healthy donors. PCR used 60 Vbeta primers and 13 Jbeta primers. TCRdb keeps only in-frame clones here, not all; method: immunoSEQ multiplex PCR. The sample shows about 190,000 clones, 80% to 90% of them seen only once. Material for sequencing was PBMCs. These receptor sequences come from a man between 35 and 55 years old in good health and CMV-seropositive.

The chain employs TRBV7-2 and TRBJ1-1; TRBD1 matches 10 bases. Germline V gene data show CDR1 as SGHTA and CDR2 as FQGNSA. This CDR3 comprises 15 residues. Losses at the gene ends were 6 bases for V and 5 bases for J; bases not matched to a gene: 9. CDR3 coding DNA: TGTGCCAGCAGACAGACAGGGGGCGCGTTTACTGAAGCTTTCTTT. Protein: CASRQTGGAFTEAFF.

This clone was counted between two and nine times. The gene calls are TRBV4-2 and TRBJ2-3; maybe TRBD1 (6 bases). Germline-derived CDR1 and CDR2 are LGHNA and YNFKEQ. This CDR3 is built from 16 residues. The V end was cut by 0 bases, the J end by 0 bases, with 10 bases between. The chain's CDR3 is CASSQDSQGSTDTQYF. The CDR3 DNA is TGTGCCAGCAGCCAAGATAGCCAGGGGAGCACAGATACGCAGTATTTT.

This clone was counted many times. The rearrangement joins TRBV6-6 to TRBJ2-7; D is uncertain. The germline V and J ends were trimmed by 6 bases and 4 bases, with 16 bases remaining between them. The CDR3 covers 14 residues. Germline V gives CDR1 MNHNY, CDR2 SVGAGI (reference sequence). The DNA for the CDR3 is TGTGCCAGCAGGATTAAACACAACCAGTACGAGCAGTACTTC. Translated: CASRIKHNQYEQYF.

The V gene is TRBV7-6, the J gene TRBJ2-1; the match to TRBD1 covers 10 bases. After removal of 5 bases from V and 4 bases from J, the junction contained 8 bases not matched to a gene. In germline, CDR1 is SGHVS, CDR2 FNYEAQ. This CDR3 spans 16 amino acids. The DNA for the CDR3 is TGTGCCAGCAGCCGGTCGACAGGGGGCGGGTACAATGAGCAGTTCTTC. It codes for CASSRSTGGGYNEQFF.

The chain is built from TRBV6-6 and TRBJ1-1, with D possibly being TRBD1 (6 bases). The CDR3 loop spans 14 amino acids. CDR1 is MNHNY, CDR2 SVGAGI, per germline (reference sequence). V gave up 6 bases and J gave up 8 bases, with 19 bases separating them. CDR3 in amino acids: CASSRGTGGAEAFF. The CDR3 region has the DNA TGTGCCAGCAGCCGCGGGACTGGGGGGGCGGAAGCTTTCTTT.

This clone was counted a single time. The J gene is TRBJ1-6, the V gene TRBV7-8, with TRBD1 as a possible D gene (6 bases). The V gene's germline CDR1 is SGHVS and CDR2 FQNEAQ. This CDR3 is 15 amino acids long. Trimming took off 0 bases at V and 10 bases at J, with 13 bases between the two ends. CDR3 in amino acids: CASSLARDITSPLHF. The CDR3 bases are TGTGCCAGCAGCTTAGCACGGGACATAACCTCACCCCTCCACTTT.

The J gene is TRBJ1-1, the V gene TRBV27; D unclear. The CDR3 has 12 amino acids. With 6 bases removed from V and 1 base from J, the gap between germline ends came to 6 bases. Germline V gene data show CDR1 as MNHEY and CDR2 as SMNVEV (reference sequence). The CDR3 region is CASSRQNTEAFF. In DNA, the CDR3 is TGTGCCAGCAGCAGACAGAACACTGAAGCTTTCTTT.

The rearrangement links TRBV6-4 to TRBJ2-3; the match to TRBD2 covers 11 bases. This CDR3 region has 13 residues. Germline V gene data show CDR1 as MRHNA and CDR2 as SNTAGT. V was pared by 4 bases and J by 10 bases, with 4 bases of the junction left unmatched. CDR3 loop: CASSVLAGESQYF. The CDR3 DNA follows: TGTGCCAGCAGTGTACTAGCGGGAGAGTCGCAGTATTTT.

This chain joins TRBV29-1 and TRBJ2-7, with D possibly being TRBD1 (5 bases). V was shortened by 2 bases and J by 4 bases, with 15 bases between the two germline ends. Germline V CDR1 and CDR2: SQVTM, ANQGSEA. The CDR3 contains 14 residues. Written as DNA, the CDR3 is TGCAGCGTTGAAATCCCAGGGTCGCTATACGAGCAGTACTTC. Residues: CSVEIPGSLYEQYF.

A remark on this clone: Other DNA sequences from this sample encode an identical CDR3 as well. V usage is TRBV27 and J usage is TRBJ1-2; possible D gene TRBD1, 6 bases. Trimming removed 0 bases at V and 2 bases at J, with 10 bases between. Germline values: CDR1 MNHEY, CDR2 SMNVEV (reference sequence). CDR3 size: 15 residues. CDR3 in amino acids: CASSLSGGGNYGYTF. CDR3 DNA: TGTGCCAGCAGTTTATCTGGGGGCGGCAACTATGGCTACACCTTC.

The chain joins TRBV6-4 to TRBJ2-1; a possible D gene is TRBD2 (6 bases). Between the trimmed V and J ends, which lost 6 bases and 6 bases, there was a span of 18 bases. In germline, CDR1 is MRHNA, CDR2 SNTAGT. The CDR3 spans 15 residues. CDR3 loop: CASSPGVGWANEQFF. The DNA of the CDR3 is TGTGCCAGCAGCCCGGGAGTAGGGTGGGCCAATGAGCAGTTCTTC.

The chain recombines TRBV18 with TRBJ1-1, with a weak D call TRBD1 (5 bases). The germline V gene encodes CDR1 KGHSH and CDR2 LQKENI. The CDR3 is 15 amino acids. Trimming stripped 9 bases from V and 3 bases from J, with 20 bases between. Here the CDR3 DNA reads TGTGCCAGTTACAACCTACCAGGGTCGTACACTGAAGCTTTCTTT. This gives the protein CASYNLPGSYTEAFF.

This clone was picked up a small number of times. This chain links TRBV28 with TRBJ1-2; a weak D match, TRBD1 (6 bases). Germline V lookup: CDR1 MDHEN, CDR2 SYDVKM. The CDR3 consists of 10 residues. CDR3 DNA sequence: TGTGCTCCACAGGGAGATGGCTACACCTTC. Amino acids: CAPQGDGYTF.

On this clone: The same CDR3 also results from other DNA sequences found in this sample. V is TRBV18 and J is TRBJ2-5; 7 bases are shared with TRBD1. Trimming removed 6 bases from V and 5 bases from J; junction bases left unmatched: 6. The germline V gene encodes CDR1 KGHSH and CDR2 LQKENI. The CDR3 totals 13 residues. This chain's CDR3 is CASSPDRLETQYF. Written as DNA, the CDR3 is TGTGCCAGCTCTCCGGACAGGTTGGAGACCCAGTACTTC.

In nucleotides, the CDR3 is TGTGCCAGCAGCCCCCATCTTGGCAGGAGGGCATCCTACGAGCAGTACTTC. It yields the protein CASSPHLGRRASYEQYF. The gene calls are TRBV7-8 and TRBJ2-7; the D gene is possibly TRBD2 (6 bases). The germline V gene has CDR1 SGHVS and CDR2 FQNEAQ. Trimming left V 5 bases short and J 1 base short, with 21 bases between. The CDR3 length is 17 residues.

This rearrangement joins TRBV28 to TRBJ2-6; 11 bases align to TRBD1. Germline V gene sequence: CDR1 MDHEN, CDR2 SYDVKM. This CDR3 contains 18 residues. After removal of 9 bases from V and 0 bases from J, the junction contained 10 bases not matched to a gene. The chain's CDR3 is CASALGQGVLSGANVLTF. Written as DNA, the CDR3 is TGTGCCAGTGCTTTGGGACAGGGGGTTCTCTCTGGGGCCAACGTCCTGACTTTC.

The table lists this clone with a few counts. The rearrangement uses TRBV27 and TRBJ1-2, with a tentative D call TRBD1 (5 bases). The CDR3 has 17 residues. From germline, CDR1 is MNHEY and CDR2 SMNVEV (reference sequence). The V end lost 9 bases, the J end lost 8 bases, and 31 bases lay between the germline ends. The CDR3 is CARETYPGPRVCKGYTF. The CDR3 nucleotides are TGTGCCAGAGAAACCTACCCAGGCCCCAGGGTTTGTAAGGGCTACACCTTC.

The rearrangement uses TRBV7-2 and TRBJ2-3; 9 nucleotides agree with TRBD2. Trimming took 5 bases from V and 1 from J; bases not matched to a gene: 4. Germline V lookup: CDR1 SGHTA, CDR2 FQGNSA. The CDR3 extends over 15 amino acids. The CDR3: CASSVTSGRTDTQYF. The CDR3 DNA follows: TGTGCCAGCAGCGTGACTAGCGGACGCACAGATACGCAGTATTTT.

The chain employs TRBV7-6 and TRBJ2-5; a weak D match, TRBD1 (5 bases). The CDR3 length is 13 residues. Trimming stripped 5 bases from V and 5 bases from J, with 12 bases between. Germline assignment: CDR1 SGHVS and CDR2 FNYEAQ. CDR3 protein: CASSPRQLETQYF. CDR3 DNA sequence: TGTGCCAGCAGCCCAAGACAGCTCGAGACCCAGTACTTC. Using reference TRBV7-6 and TRBJ2-5 for the parts outside the CDR3, the full variable domain is GAGVSQSPRYKVTKRGQDVALRCDPISGHVSLYWYRQALGQGPEFLTYFNYEAQQDKSGLPNDRFSAERPEGSISTLTIQRTEQRDSAMYRCASSPRQLETQYFGPGTRLLVL.

The chain employs TRBV13 and TRBJ2-1; no clear D gene. Trimming stripped 6 bases from V and 0 bases from J, with 3 bases between. The CDR3 loop spans 12 amino acids. The germline V gene encodes CDR1 PRHDT and CDR2 FYEKMQ (reference sequence). CDR3 coding DNA: TGTGCCAGCAGTAACTCCTACAATGAGCAGTTCTTC. This sequence encodes CASSNSYNEQFF.

This chain joins TRBV9 and TRBJ2-2, with D perhaps TRBD2 (6 bases). The CDR3 totals 12 residues. The germline V gene encodes CDR1 SGDLS and CDR2 YYNGEE. The V gene lost 7 bases and the J gene lost 13 bases, with 17 bases spanning the gap. The CDR3 coding sequence is TGTGCCAGCGAAAATGCGCAGGGAGGGCTGTTTTTT. Encoded protein: CASENAQGGLFF.

This chain connects TRBV6-1 to TRBJ2-7; 7 bases line up with TRBD2. With 1 base clipped from V and 6 bases from J, the junction kept 9 bases outside the gene matches. The CDR3 spans 15 residues. In germline, CDR1 is MNHNS, CDR2 SASEGT. The CDR3 region is CASSEEGGSFFEQYF. The CDR3 coding sequence is TGTGCCAGCAGTGAAGAAGGCGGGAGTTTTTTCGAGCAGTACTTC.

The J gene is TRBJ1-2, the V gene TRBV19; tentative D call: TRBD1 (5 bases). Germline V gives CDR1 LNHDA, CDR2 SQIVND (reference sequence). Trimming took 5 bases from V and 2 from J, leaving 15 bases between them. The CDR3 has 15 residues. In DNA, the CDR3 is TGTGCCAGTAGTTCTGACGGAAGGGGAAACTATGGCTACACCTTC. Encoded protein: CASSSDGRGNYGYTF.

The chain uses TRBV6-5 and TRBJ1-4; TRBD1 aligns across 8 bases. The V gene end was trimmed by 2 bases and the J gene end by 8 bases; junction bases not matched to a gene: 4. Per the germline V gene, CDR1 is MNHEY and CDR2 is SVGAGI. The CDR3 is made up of 14 amino acids. The CDR3 sequence is CASSYGQGVEKLFF. The DNA for the CDR3 is TGTGCCAGCAGTTACGGACAGGGTGTCGAAAAACTGTTTTTT.

The chain uses TRBV7-3 and TRBJ1-4; 7 bases are shared with TRBD1. The CDR3 loop spans 13 amino acids. J was trimmed by 8 bases and V by 4 bases; bases with no gene match: 4. Germline V gene lookup returns CDR1 SGHTA and CDR2 FQGTGA. In DNA, the CDR3 is TGTGCCAGCAGCTACGGGGGACAGGAAAAACTGTTTTTT. This codes for CASSYGGQEKLFF.

This chain uses TRBV5-1 with TRBJ2-5; D not certain. CDR3 length: 12 amino acids. Trimming took off 7 bases at V and 1 base at J, with 8 bases between the two ends. The V gene's germline CDR1 is SGHRS and CDR2 YFSETQ. The CDR3 here is CASGQSQETQYF. In DNA, the CDR3 is TGCGCCAGCGGGCAGTCCCAAGAGACCCAGTACTTC.

The chain couples TRBV11-2 to TRBJ2-7, with D maybe TRBD2 (6 bases). In germline, CDR1 is SGHAT, CDR2 FQNNGV. Trimming cost V 1 base and J 0 bases, with 10 bases left between them. This CDR3 spans 15 amino acids. The CDR3 DNA reads TGTGCCAGCAGCTTAGTTGGAGGGGTCTCCTACGAGCAGTACTTC. Encoded protein: CASSLVGGVSYEQYF.